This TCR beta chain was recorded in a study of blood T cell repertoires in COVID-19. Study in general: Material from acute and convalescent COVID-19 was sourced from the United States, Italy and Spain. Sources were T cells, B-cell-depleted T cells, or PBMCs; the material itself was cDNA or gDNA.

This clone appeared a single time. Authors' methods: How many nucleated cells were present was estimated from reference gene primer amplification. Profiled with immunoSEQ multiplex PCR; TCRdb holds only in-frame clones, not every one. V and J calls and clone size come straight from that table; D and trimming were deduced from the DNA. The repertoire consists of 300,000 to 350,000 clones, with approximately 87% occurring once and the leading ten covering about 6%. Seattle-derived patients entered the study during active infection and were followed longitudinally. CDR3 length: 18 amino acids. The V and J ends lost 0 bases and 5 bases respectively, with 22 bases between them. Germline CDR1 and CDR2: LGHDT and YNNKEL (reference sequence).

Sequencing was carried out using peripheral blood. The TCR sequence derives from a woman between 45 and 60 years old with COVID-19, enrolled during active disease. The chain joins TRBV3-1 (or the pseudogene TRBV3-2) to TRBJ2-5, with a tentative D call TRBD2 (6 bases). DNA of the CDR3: TGTGCCAGCAGCCAAGATAATCGGGGGACCCTATCCCGGGAGACCCAGTACTTC. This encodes CASSQDNRGTLSRETQYF.